The clone carrying this TCR beta chain appeared a single time. Looked up from germline, CDR1 is SGHRS and CDR2 is YFSETQ. This CDR3 contains 13 residues. V trimming: 5 bases; J trimming: 1 base; junction bases outside the gene matches: 1. Assay used: immunoSEQ multiplex PCR; TCRdb lists only in-frame clones, some missing. The sample records some 150,000 clones, over 80% being singletons. These data are taken from a study of blood T cell repertoires in COVID-19. Cohorts were determined from participant-reported clinical history. The source material was PBMCs or T cells enriched from blood (not recorded which). The chain has TRBV5-1 and TRBJ2-3; TRBD1 matches at 7 bases. The TCR comes from a woman between 45 and 60 years old who had recovered from COVID-19. The CDR3 coding sequence is TGCGCCAGCAGAGGACAGGGCACAGATACGCAGTATTTT. Translating gives CASRGQGTDTQYF.